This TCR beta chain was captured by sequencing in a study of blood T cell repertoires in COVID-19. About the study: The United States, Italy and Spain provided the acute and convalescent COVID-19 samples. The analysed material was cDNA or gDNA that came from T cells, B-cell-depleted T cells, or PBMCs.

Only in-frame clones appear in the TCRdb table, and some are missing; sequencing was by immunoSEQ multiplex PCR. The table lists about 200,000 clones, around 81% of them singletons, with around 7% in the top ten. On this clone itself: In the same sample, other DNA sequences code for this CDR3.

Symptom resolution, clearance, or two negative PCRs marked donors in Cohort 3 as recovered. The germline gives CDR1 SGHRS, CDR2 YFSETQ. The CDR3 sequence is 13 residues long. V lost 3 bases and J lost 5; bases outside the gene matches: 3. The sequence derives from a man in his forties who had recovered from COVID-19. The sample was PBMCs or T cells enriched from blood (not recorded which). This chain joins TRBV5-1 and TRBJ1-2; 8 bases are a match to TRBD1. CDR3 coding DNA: TGCGCCAGCAGCTCCCGGACAGGGTATGGCTACACCTTC. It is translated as CASSSRTGYGYTF.